This TCR beta chain was retrieved from a study of cytomegalovirus exposure and HLA in healthy donors. Whole-study findings and limits: Only CMV serostatus was available as immune exposure information. A highly shared variant cluster was judged a likely technical artifact. There were under 200 TCR beta chains listed as cytomegalovirus-associated. Later analysis identified some 16,000 TCR beta sequences associated with HLA alleles, using a false discovery rate threshold of 0.05.

About this clone itself: Its specificity is not known.

This CDR3 has 16 residues. With V trimmed by 4 bases and J by 0 bases, 6 bases remained unmatched. Germline V gene lookup returns CDR1 MNHNS and CDR2 SASEGT. Researchers ran the PCR with 60 Vbeta and 13 Jbeta primers. The repertoire was sequenced with immunoSEQ multiplex PCR; TCRdb's copy has only in-frame clones and lacks some. The sample includes about 200,000 clones, around 83% seen only once; the top ten take 1.3% to 1.5%. The material sequenced was PBMCs. This clonotype originated in a girl aged 10-17 years in good health and CMV-seronegative. This sequence joins TRBV6-1 and TRBJ2-1, with 7 bases aligning to TRBD2. CDR3 in amino acids: CASSGTRGSSYNEQFF. CDR3 nucleotide sequence: TGTGCCAGCAGTGGAACGCGGGGGAGCTCCTACAATGAGCAGTTCTTC.